This record looks at one T cell receptor (beta chain) sequence and its context. No antigen is known for it. As the template, RNA transcripts were used to amplify TCR beta CDR3 regions. RT-PCR in the first round used HTBI primers; a second-round multiplex PCR followed. TCRdb ran MiXCR on the multiplex PCR reads and lists one entry per CDR3 protein. The sample holds roughly 610,000 distinct CDR3 sequences, around a fifth seen once. The germline V and J ends were trimmed by 0 bases and 2 bases, with 10 bases remaining between them. Germline V CDR1 and CDR2: MNHEY, SVGAGI. The CDR3 has 15 amino acids. The sample comes from a study of Graves' ophthalmopathy and Graves' hyperthyroidism. Whole-study context: The study drew peripheral blood at initial diagnosis, before any treatment. Whole-study findings and limits: Both an approximately 70% sensitivity and an approximately 72% specificity characterized the model's predictions of ophthalmopathy progression. Blood was where most expanded thyroid clonotypes above 0.001 frequency also turned up.

Sequencing was performed on peripheral blood. This sequence was found in a woman between 18 and 29 years old with stable Graves' hyperthyroidism. Some clones in this sample may be carry-over from other donors' samples. The chain employs TRBV6-5 and TRBJ1-2; D is unresolved. CDR3 sequence reads: CASSYSWEENYGYTF. The CDR3 region has the DNA TGTGCCAGCAGTTACTCATGGGAGGAGAACTATGGCTACACCTTC.